The 27 T cell receptor beta chains listed next were all sequenced from one sample in a study of glioma-infiltrating T cells. Amplification of TCR alpha and beta CDR3 regions from RNA used iRepertoire nested multiplex PCR. MiXCR, applied by TCRdb to the multiplex PCR reads, yields one record per CDR3 protein. The top ten hold roughly 15% of the sample, which has some 120,000 distinct CDR3 sequences, 20% to 25% seen once. The sample taken for sequencing was glioma tissue, nonneoplastic brain tissue, or PBMCs (not recorded which). Receptor source: a human donor with low-grade glioma or glioblastoma, undergoing nonglioma brain surgery, or in good health (not recorded which).

This clonotype showed up many times. V and J are TRBV28 and TRBJ2-7, with 10 bases identical to TRBD2. Germline CDR1 reads MDHEN; CDR2 reads SYDVKM. This CDR3 contains 15 residues. The V and J ends lost 3 bases and 3 bases, in that order; junction bases with no gene match: 5. The DNA for the CDR3 is TGTGCCAGCAGTTTGCATACTAGCGGGGACTACGAGCAGTACTTC. Protein sequence: CASSLHTSGDYEQYF. Together with reference TRBV28 and TRBJ2-7, the CDR3 gives the full variable domain: DVKVTQSSRYLVKRTGEKVFLECVQDMDHENMFWYRQDPGLGLRLIYFSYDVKMKEKGDIPEGYSVSREKKERFSLILESASTNQTSMYLCASSLHTSGDYEQYFGPGTRLTVT.

Concerning this clonotype: At one boundary the junction diverges from the germline segment, which might be a read error. The chain has TRBV11-2 and TRBJ2-3, with D perhaps matching TRBD2 (5 bases). This CDR3 is 15 amino acids long. CDR1 and CDR2 (germline): SGHAT, FQNNGV. CDR3 sequence reads: CAISLGGSHTDTQYF. The CDR3 nucleotides read TGTGCCATCAGCTTAGGAGGTTCCCACACAGATACGCAGTATTTT.

This clonotype came up many times. V usage is TRBV6-1 and J usage is TRBJ2-1, with TRBD1 matching 9 bases. Germline V gene lookup returns CDR1 MNHNS and CDR2 SASEGT. Germline trimming cut 3 bases from V and 6 bases from J; bases unmatched to any gene: 3. The CDR3 spans 14 residues. As DNA, the CDR3 is TGTGCCAGCAGTGATAGGACAGGGGCCAATGAGCAGTTCTTC. Its protein product is CASSDRTGANEQFF.

There are a few counts of this clonotype. The rearrangement joins TRBV18 to TRBJ2-1, with 7 bases lining up with TRBD1. This CDR3 comprises 21 residues. The germline V gene encodes CDR1 KGHSH and CDR2 LQKENI. Trimming removed 0 bases from V and 5 bases from J; junction bases left unmatched: 22. CDR3 bases: TGTGCCAGCTCACCACCGCTGTTAGGGGGCGAAGAAGGGTGGCTACACAATGAGCAGTTCTTC. Its protein is CASSPPLLGGEEGWLHNEQFF.

This clonotype occurred many times. CDR3: CASSPLAEQGHEQYF. The DNA for the CDR3 is TGCGCCAGCAGCCCATTAGCGGAGCAGGGCCACGAGCAGTACTTC. The gene calls are TRBV4-1 and TRBJ2-7, with D perhaps TRBD2 (6 bases). There are 15 residues in the CDR3. Trimming removed 4 bases at V and 5 bases at J, with 18 bases between. CDR1 MGHRA and CDR2 YSYEKL come from the germline V gene.

This clonotype was detected ten times or more. This chain joins TRBV7-2 and TRBJ2-3; D unresolved. This CDR3 is 17 amino acids long. Germline assignment: CDR1 SGHTA and CDR2 FQGNSA. V was cut by 3 bases and J by 0 bases, with 16 bases left in between. CDR3 protein: CASSFVLDGYSTDTQYF. For the CDR3, the DNA is TGTGCCAGCAGCTTTGTATTGGACGGATACAGCACAGATACGCAGTATTTT.

This clonotype was counted many times. The chain joins TRBV20-1 to TRBJ2-7; 7 bases align to TRBD2. V gave up 7 bases and J gave up 0 bases; unmatched junction bases: 12. Germline V gene sequence: CDR1 DFQATT, CDR2 SNEGSKA (reference sequence). The CDR3 is 15 residues long. The CDR3 region is CSGHGGSHSSYEQYF. The CDR3 nucleotides read TGCAGTGGCCACGGGGGGAGCCACAGCTCCTACGAGCAGTACTTC.

This chain connects TRBV20-1 to TRBJ2-1; D remains ambiguous. The CDR3 has 15 residues. Germline V gene lookup returns CDR1 DFQATT and CDR2 SNEGSKA (reference sequence). V shed 6 bases and J shed 1 base, with 16 bases lying between them. The CDR3 DNA follows: TGCAGTGCGTTCAGGACCGAAAGATCCTACAATGAGCAGTTCTTC. Translating it yields CSAFRTERSYNEQFF.

Worth noting for this clonotype: This may be a read error, as it is one base from a much larger clone. The rearrangement uses TRBV28 and TRBJ2-5, with D uncertain. This CDR3 is 14 amino acids long. The V gene's germline CDR1 is MDHEN and CDR2 SYDVKM. V was cut by 5 bases and J by 4 bases, with 14 bases left in between. The CDR3 reads CASSQSGGSETQYF. The CDR3 nucleotides read TGTGCCAGCAGTCAATCGGGTGGGTCAGAGACCCAGTACTTC.

This clonotype was recorded many times. The chain has TRBV2 and TRBJ2-3, with D tentatively TRBD2 (5 bases). Germline CDR1 reads SNHLY; CDR2 reads FYNNEI. CDR3 length: 12 residues. V was shortened by 10 bases and J by 2 bases, with 10 bases between the two germline ends. This chain's CDR3 is CAIAGYTDTQYF. DNA for the CDR3: TGTGCCATTGCGGGCTACACAGATACGCAGTATTTT.

Comment on this clonotype: One base away lies a much larger clone, so this may be a sequencing read error. This rearrangement joins TRBV14 to TRBJ2-5, with D possibly TRBD2 on 6 matching bases. The germline CDR1 and CDR2 sequences are SGHDN and FVKESK. CDR3 length equals 14 residues. V was shortened by 0 bases and J by 7 bases, with 12 bases between the two germline ends. The CDR3 coding sequence is TGTGCCAGCAGCCAAGACTACCCAGCGGGGACCCAGTACTTC. This sequence encodes CASSQDYPAGTQYF.

This clonotype was counted once. Compared with germline, one end of the junction differs, possibly owing to a read error. The CDR3 is CSASVQGNSNQPEHF. The CDR3 DNA is TGCAGTGCTAGTGTGCAGGGCAATAGCAATCAGCCCGAGCATTTT. J is TRBJ1-5 and V is TRBV20-1; possibly TRBD1 for D (5 bases). Germline V gene sequence: CDR1 DFQATT, CDR2 SNEGSKA (reference sequence). The CDR3 extends over 15 amino acids.

This clonotype has just a few counts. V is TRBV12-3 or TRBV12-4 and J is TRBJ1-5; 7 bases map to TRBD1. This CDR3 region has 14 residues. J was trimmed by 6 bases and V by 6 bases; bases with no gene match: 8. CDR3 protein: CASRRQGGSQPQHF. DNA of the CDR3: TGTGCCAGCAGAAGACAGGGAGGAAGTCAGCCCCAGCATTTT.

The chain joins TRBV18 to TRBJ1-1; D possibly corresponds to TRBD1 (5 bases). CDR3 size: 16 residues. Trimming took off 6 bases at V and 4 bases at J, with 21 bases between the two ends. Germline V gene data show CDR1 as KGHSH and CDR2 as LQKENI. CDR3 in amino acids: CASSPNPTGQSTEAFF. The CDR3 DNA reads as TGTGCCAGCTCCCCAAATCCAACGGGGCAGAGCACTGAAGCTTTCTTT.

A remark on this clonotype: The junction differs from germline at one of its ends, possibly a read error. The chain recombines TRBV5-1 with TRBJ2-1; 8 nucleotides match TRBD2. The CDR3 length is 14 residues. Germline V gene data show CDR1 as SGHRS and CDR2 as YFSETQ. The CDR3 region has the DNA TGCGCCGGCAGCGTCGGACTAGCCGTAGGTGAGCAGTTCTTC. It translates to CAGSVGLAVGEQFF.

This clonotype was observed a few times. This sequence joins TRBV29-1 and TRBJ2-5; D is unclear. CDR1 SQVTM and CDR2 ANQGSEA come from the germline V gene. Trimming left V 3 bases short and J 3 bases short, with 8 bases between. The CDR3 runs to 12 residues. CDR3 amino acids: CSVDRGEETQYF. The CDR3 coding sequence is TGCAGCGTTGATCGCGGCGAAGAGACCCAGTACTTC.

This clonotype was detected many times. The chain links TRBV18 to TRBJ1-1; D call uncertain. The V gene's germline CDR1 is KGHSH and CDR2 LQKENI. The CDR3 length is 14 residues. Between the trimmed V and J ends, which lost 2 bases and 4 bases, there was a span of 11 bases. CDR3 nucleotides: TGTGCCAGCTCACCATCGGAGGGATTCACTGAAGCTTTCTTT. Its protein product is CASSPSEGFTEAFF. Full variable domain (rest looked up from reference TRBV18 and TRBJ1-1): NAGVMQNPRHLVRRRGQEARLRCSPMKGHSHVYWYRQLPEEGLKFMVYLQKENIIDESGMPKERFSAEFPKEGPSILRIQQVVRGDSAAYFCASSPSEGFTEAFFGQGTRLTVV.

This clonotype was detected ten times or more. V is TRBV29-1 and J is TRBJ1-2; D is unresolved. This CDR3 is 12 amino acids long. Germline CDR1 reads SQVTM; CDR2 reads ANQGSEA. V was clipped by 7 bases and J by 2 bases, with 11 bases between them. CDR3 nucleotide sequence: TGCAGCGCCGAGCCTCAAAACTATGGCTACACCTTC. Its translation: CSAEPQNYGYTF.

The rearrangement links TRBV29-1 to TRBJ2-6; possibly TRBD2 for D (6 bases). V was clipped by 6 bases and J by 2 bases, with 11 bases between them. Germline V gene data show CDR1 as SQVTM and CDR2 as ANQGSEA. The CDR3 totals 14 residues. The CDR3 spells CSVGPGAGANVLTF. Here the CDR3 DNA reads TGCAGCGTGGGTCCGGGGGCTGGGGCCAACGTCCTGACTTTC.

This clonotype has ten or more counts. The V gene is TRBV4-3, the J gene TRBJ2-5, with 9 bases aligning to TRBD1. The CDR3 sequence is 14 residues long. The germline V gene has CDR1 LGHNA and CDR2 YSLEER. V gave up 4 bases and J gave up 4 bases; unmatched junction bases: 4. The CDR3 region is CASSPGQGSETQYF. The CDR3 DNA reads TGCGCCAGCAGCCCAGGACAGGGGTCAGAGACCCAGTACTTC.

There are many counts of this clonotype. V is TRBV20-1 and J is TRBJ2-5, with 12 bases that match TRBD2. The CDR3 extends over 13 amino acids. After removal of 5 bases from V and 5 bases from J, the junction contained 3 bases not matched to a gene. Germline CDR1 DFQATT, CDR2 SNEGSKA (reference sequence). CDR3 sequence (DNA): TGCAGTGCTGAGACTAGCGGGAGTGAGACCCAGTACTTC. Amino acids: CSAETSGSETQYF.

This clonotype was seen at least ten times. The rearrangement links TRBV6-1 to TRBJ1-1, with D possibly being TRBD1 (5 bases). Germline V CDR1 and CDR2: MNHNS, SASEGT. With 6 bases removed from V and 1 base from J, the gap between germline ends came to 12 bases. CDR3 length: 14 amino acids. The CDR3 reads CASSQGEANTEAFF. In DNA form, the CDR3 reads TGTGCCAGCAGCCAAGGGGAGGCGAACACTGAAGCTTTCTTT.

There are many counts of this clonotype. This may come from a read error, since a much larger clone is one base off. This chain uses TRBV4-2 with TRBJ2-3; maybe TRBD1 (6 bases). Trimming took off 5 bases at V and 1 base at J, with 13 bases between the two ends. CDR1 and CDR2 (germline): LGHNA, YNFKEQ. CDR3 length equals 15 residues. In nucleotides, the CDR3 is TGTGCCAGCAGCGTCCGGAACAGGGGCACAGATACGCAGTATTTT. It is translated as CASSVRNRGTDTQYF.

This clonotype has ten or more counts. The chain couples TRBV27 to TRBJ2-7; 10 bases match TRBD2. The V gene's germline CDR1 is MNHEY and CDR2 SMNVEV (reference sequence). The CDR3 runs to 15 residues. V lost 6 bases to trimming and J lost 4 bases; unmatched junction nucleotides: 9. The CDR3 is CASSARAGGLYEQYF. CDR3 bases: TGTGCCAGCAGCGCCAGAGCGGGAGGGCTGTACGAGCAGTACTTC.

This clonotype was seen repeatedly, ten times or more. The chain recombines TRBV2 with TRBJ2-5, with no clear D. Germline lookup yields CDR1 SNHLY and CDR2 FYNNEI. Trimming took 7 bases from V and 5 from J, leaving 14 bases between them. The CDR3 totals 13 residues. The CDR3 region has the DNA TGTGCCAGCACCCAAGTTTTTGAGGAGACCCAGTACTTC. This encodes CASTQVFEETQYF.

The V gene is TRBV12-5, the J gene TRBJ2-1; a possible D gene is TRBD2 (6 bases). V was clipped by 7 bases and J by 4 bases, with 14 bases between them. Germline CDR1 and CDR2: LGHNT and FRNRAP. This CDR3 has 14 amino acids. CDR3 coding DNA: TGTGCTAGTGCCCCGGCGGGGCCTTACAATGAGCAGTTCTTC. Translation gives CASAPAGPYNEQFF. Complete variable domain (other parts from reference TRBV12-5 and TRBJ2-1): DARVTQTPRHKVTEMGQEVTMRCQPILGHNTVFWYRQTMMQGLELLAYFRNRAPLDDSGMPKDRFSAEMPDATLATLKIQPSEPRDSAVYFCASAPAGPYNEQFFGPGTRLTVL.

In this sample, this clonotype turned up many times. The J gene is TRBJ2-1, the V gene TRBV19; 7 bases agree with TRBD1. V gave up 2 bases and J gave up 3 bases; unmatched junction bases: 4. This CDR3 is 15 amino acids long. Germline loops: CDR1 LNHDA, CDR2 SQIVND (reference sequence). CDR3 sequence: CASSIQGQFYNEQFF. DNA of the CDR3: TGTGCCAGTAGTATACAGGGACAGTTCTACAATGAGCAGTTCTTC.